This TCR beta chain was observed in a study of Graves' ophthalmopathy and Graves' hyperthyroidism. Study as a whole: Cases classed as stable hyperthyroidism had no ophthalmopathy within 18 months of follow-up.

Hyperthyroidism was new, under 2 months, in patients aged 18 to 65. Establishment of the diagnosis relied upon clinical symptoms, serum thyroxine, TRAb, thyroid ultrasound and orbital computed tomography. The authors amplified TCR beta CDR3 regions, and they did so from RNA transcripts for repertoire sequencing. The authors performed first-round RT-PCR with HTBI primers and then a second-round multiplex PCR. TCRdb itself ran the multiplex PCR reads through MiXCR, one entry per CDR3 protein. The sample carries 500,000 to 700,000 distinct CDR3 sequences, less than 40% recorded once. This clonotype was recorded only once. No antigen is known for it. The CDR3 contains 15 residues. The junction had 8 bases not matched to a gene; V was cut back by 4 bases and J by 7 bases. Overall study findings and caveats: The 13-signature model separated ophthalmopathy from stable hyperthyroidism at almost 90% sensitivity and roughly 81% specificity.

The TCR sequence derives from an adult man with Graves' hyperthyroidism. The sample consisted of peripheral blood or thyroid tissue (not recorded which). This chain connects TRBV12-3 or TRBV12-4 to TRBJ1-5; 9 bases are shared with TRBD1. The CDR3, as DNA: TGTGCCAGCAGTTACCCCGGGACAGGGATGCAGCCCCAGCATTTT. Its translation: CASSYPGTGMQPQHF.